These 28 T cell receptor beta chains originate from one sample sequenced in a study of Graves' ophthalmopathy and Graves' hyperthyroidism. Transcripts of RNA were the source for amplifying TCR beta CDR3 regions. Investigators did first-round RT-PCR with HTBI primers, then second-round multiplex PCR. MiXCR was run by TCRdb on the multiplex PCR reads, yielding one entry per CDR3 protein. Here the sample spans approximately 700,000 distinct CDR3 sequences, over 40% being singletons. What was sequenced was peripheral blood. The receptors here all came from an adult man with Graves' ophthalmopathy.

J is TRBJ1-6 and V is TRBV2; TRBD1 aligns across 12 bases. Looked up from germline, CDR1 is SNHLY and CDR2 is FYNNEI. The CDR3 length is 16 residues. The V and J ends lost 6 bases and 14 bases, in that order; junction bases with no gene match: 14. The CDR3, as DNA: TGTGCCAGCAGCCAAGATTCGGGGACAGGGGGCGAAGCCCTCCACTTT. Translation: CASSQDSGTGGEALHF.

This clonotype was seen ten or more times. The V and J genes are TRBV10-3 and TRBJ2-7; 8 bases are a match to TRBD2. After removal of 4 bases from V and 2 bases from J, the junction contained 7 bases not matched to a gene. CDR1 and CDR2 from the germline V gene are ENHRY and SYGVKD. This CDR3 region has 15 residues. CDR3 sequence (DNA): TGTGCCATCAGTGCCCAAGCGGGAGCCCCCTACGAGCAGTACTTC. Protein product: CAISAQAGAPYEQYF.

This clonotype was detected many times. The chain carries TRBV14 and TRBJ1-4; no reliable D call. Deletions cut 0 bases from V and 8 bases from J, with 13 bases between. The germline V gene encodes CDR1 SGHDN and CDR2 FVKESK. The CDR3 covers 15 residues. Here the CDR3 reads CASSQEGLGLEKLFF. CDR3 nucleotide sequence: TGTGCCAGCAGCCAAGAGGGTCTGGGGTTGGAAAAACTGTTTTTT.

This clonotype showed up many times. The gene calls are TRBV6-5 and TRBJ1-5; D may be TRBD1 (6 bases). The CDR3 has 13 amino acids. CDR1 is MNHEY, CDR2 SVGAGI, per germline. Trimming took off 2 bases at V and 6 bases at J, with 8 bases between the two ends. The CDR3 DNA follows: TGTGCCAGCAGTTACATGGGGGCTCAGCCCCAGCATTTT. This codes for CASSYMGAQPQHF.

Details on this clonotype: The junction does not match germline at one end; this may be a read error. This chain joins TRBV10-2 and TRBJ1-1; no definite D call. This CDR3 is built from 12 residues. Germline V lookup: CDR1 WSHSY, CDR2 SAAADI. The CDR3 spells CASSLLRTEAFF. The CDR3 bases are TGTGCCAGCAGCTTACTAAGGACTGAAGCTTTCTTT.

This sequence joins TRBV15 and TRBJ1-2, with D tentatively TRBD1 (5 bases). This CDR3 has 14 amino acids. The V gene lost 4 bases and the J gene lost 6 bases, with 15 bases spanning the gap. The germline V gene encodes CDR1 LNHNV and CDR2 YYDKDF (reference sequence). Written as DNA, the CDR3 is TGTGCCACCAGCACCTTAGCGGGGGAGGATGGCTACACCTTC. It specifies CATSTLAGEDGYTF.

This clonotype was seen only a few times. The chain couples TRBV4-1 to TRBJ2-7; D unresolved. CDR1 MGHRA and CDR2 YSYEKL come from the germline V gene. The CDR3 sequence is 14 residues long. V was shortened by 2 bases and J by 1 base, with 9 bases between the two germline ends. The CDR3 sequence: CASSQSTDSYEQYF. Here the CDR3 DNA reads TGCGCCAGCAGCCAAAGCACAGATTCCTACGAGCAGTACTTC.

Details on this clonotype: Germline and junction disagree at one end, which may indicate a read error. The genes are TRBV11-2 and TRBJ2-2; 11 positions match TRBD2. The CDR3 spans 15 residues. The V gene's germline CDR1 is SGHAT and CDR2 FQNNGV. The CDR3 DNA reads as TGCGCCAGCAGCGCCTGGACTAGCGGGCTCGGGGAGCTGTTTTTT. Amino acids: CASSAWTSGLGELFF.

This chain connects TRBV19 to TRBJ1-5; unclear D gene. V dropped 2 bases and J dropped 4 bases, with 12 bases sitting between them. From germline, CDR1 is LNHDA and CDR2 SQIVND (reference sequence). This CDR3 comprises 15 residues. In DNA, the CDR3 is TGTGCCAGTAGTATAAGGACGGCAGAGAATCAGCCCCAGCATTTT. The encoded protein is CASSIRTAENQPQHF. The full variable domain, completed using reference TRBV19 and TRBJ1-5, is DGGITQSPKYLFRKEGQNVTLSCEQNLNHDAMYWYRQDPGQGLRLIYYSQIVNDFQKGDIAEGYSVSREKKESFPLTVTSAQKNPTAFYLCASSIRTAENQPQHFGDGTRLSIL.

This chain joins TRBV25-1 and TRBJ1-1; D gene ambiguous. V was clipped by 4 bases and J by 12 bases, with 12 bases between them. Looked up from germline, CDR1 is MGHDK and CDR2 is SYGVNS. The CDR3 is 11 residues long. The CDR3 sequence is CASSGDGRTFF. The CDR3 coding sequence is TGTGCCAGCAGTGGGGATGGGAGGACTTTCTTT.

This clonotype has ten or more counts. The V and J genes are TRBV25-1 and TRBJ2-5, with TRBD2 identical over 12 bases. Looked up from germline, CDR1 is MGHDK and CDR2 is SYGVNS. V lost 5 bases to trimming and J lost 5 bases; unmatched junction nucleotides: 6. CDR3 length equals 15 residues. As DNA, the CDR3 is TGTGCCAGCAGTCGGACTAGCGGGGATTATGAGACCCAGTACTTC. Amino acids: CASSRTSGDYETQYF.

This clonotype was observed a single time. Since no conserved phenylalanine or tryptophan closes the CDR3, a read error is the likely cause. The V call is TRBV7-2, the J call TRBJ2-5; D uncertain. CDR1 and CDR2 (germline): SGHTA, FQGNSA. This CDR3 is 13 amino acids long. V gave up 1 base and J gave up 0 bases, with 3 bases separating them. The CDR3 coding sequence is TGTGCCAGCAGCTTAGGTAACCAAGAGACCCAGTACCTC. Encoded protein: CASSLGNQETQYL.

The chain joins TRBV12-3 or TRBV12-4 to TRBJ2-7, with 9 positions matching TRBD1. The CDR3 covers 17 residues. CDR3 region: CASGSRDRVDYSYEQYF. The CDR3 bases are TGTGCTAGTGGCTCAAGGGACAGGGTCGATTACTCCTACGAGCAGTACTTC.

The chain combines TRBV6-5 with TRBJ2-2; possible D gene TRBD1, 5 bases. V was cut by 7 bases and J by 0 bases, with 18 bases left in between. CDR1 and CDR2 from the germline V gene are MNHEY and SVGAGI. The CDR3 sequence is 17 residues long. The CDR3 loop reads CASNPGQPLPNTGELFF. In nucleotides, the CDR3 is TGTGCCAGCAATCCCGGACAACCTCTCCCGAACACCGGGGAGCTGTTTTTT.

The rearrangement uses TRBV6-1 and TRBJ1-2; 9 nucleotides agree with TRBD1. The CDR3 is 13 residues long. With 8 bases clipped from V and 8 bases from J, the junction kept 9 bases outside the gene matches. The V gene's germline CDR1 is MNHNS and CDR2 SASEGT. The CDR3 DNA reads TGTGCCAGCCGCCGGTTGACAGGGGGAGGCTACACCTTC. Translated: CASRRLTGGGYTF.

This chain joins TRBV29-1 and TRBJ2-4, with TRBD2 matching 9 bases. The germline V gene encodes CDR1 SQVTM and CDR2 ANQGSEA. This CDR3 comprises 15 residues. With V trimmed by 6 bases and J by 8 bases, 14 bases remained unmatched. Here the CDR3 reads CSVGGKAGGRDIQYF. The CDR3 coding sequence is TGCAGCGTCGGCGGGAAGGCGGGAGGGCGTGACATTCAGTACTTC.

The chain is built from TRBV10-3 and TRBJ2-7, with a possible D match to TRBD2 (6 bases). With 2 bases removed from V and 7 bases from J, the gap between germline ends came to 15 bases. Per germline, CDR1 ENHRY and CDR2 SYGVKD. The length of the CDR3 is 14 residues. The CDR3 sequence: CAISEGGGNNEQYF. As DNA, the CDR3 is TGTGCCATCAGTGAGGGGGGAGGAAACAATGAGCAGTACTTC.

A note on this clonotype: A much larger clone differs from this one at a single base, so this may be a read error. The V and J genes are TRBV4-2 and TRBJ2-5, with 9 bases fitting TRBD2. The CDR3 is 15 residues long. CDR1 is LGHNA, CDR2 YNFKEQ, per germline. In DNA, the CDR3 is TGTGCCAGCAGCCAAGTTCTAGCGGGGCAAGAGACCCAGCACTTC. Protein sequence: CASSQVLAGQETQHF.

The chain recombines TRBV12-3 or TRBV12-4 with TRBJ2-5; 11 bases align to TRBD2. The CDR3 contains 13 residues. V shed 9 bases, J shed 3 bases, and the junction held 3 bases outside the gene matches. CDR3 nucleotide sequence: TGTGCCAGTAGCGGGGGGGCCGAAGAGACCCAGTACTTC. Protein: CASSGGAEETQYF.

In regard to this clonotype: The germline gene is not matched at one end of the junction; a read error may be the cause. The rearrangement joins TRBV9 to TRBJ2-7; tentative D call: TRBD2 (7 bases). CDR1 is SGDLS and CDR2 is YYNGEE in the germline V gene. The CDR3 is 15 residues long. In DNA, the CDR3 is TGTGCCAGCAGCCTCACAGGGAGGGCCCTGTACGAGCAGCACTTC. Translating gives CASSLTGRALYEQHF.

This clonotype was counted ten times or more. The gene calls are TRBV7-2 and TRBJ2-7; D might be TRBD1 (5 bases). Trimming took 0 bases from V and 3 from J, leaving 12 bases between them. Germline V gene sequence: CDR1 SGHTA, CDR2 FQGNSA. The CDR3 length is 15 residues. The CDR3 region has the DNA TGTGCCAGCAGCTTAGCGCCCAGGGTAGGCTACGAGCAGTACTTC. This encodes CASSLAPRVGYEQYF.

Ten or more counts support this clonotype. The CDR3 loop reads CASRPRGEVYGYTF. CDR3 nucleotide sequence: TGTGCCAGCCGACCCCGCGGGGAGGTCTATGGCTACACCTTC. The chain joins TRBV10-3 to TRBJ1-2; no reliable D call. The V and J ends lost 10 bases and 4 bases respectively, with 19 bases between them. Germline-derived CDR1 and CDR2 are ENHRY and SYGVKD. The CDR3 has 14 amino acids.

The chain carries TRBV10-3 and TRBJ2-7; 12 bases align to TRBD2. Germline-derived CDR1 and CDR2 are ENHRY and SYGVKD. The CDR3 is 15 amino acids. V shed 4 bases, J shed 4 bases, and the junction held 5 bases outside the gene matches. CDR3 coding DNA: TGTGCCATCAGTGGGGGGACTAGCGGGCCGTACGAGCAGTACTTC. As protein: CAISGGTSGPYEQYF.

The chain combines TRBV10-3 with TRBJ2-5; TRBD1 agrees at 10 bases. V shed 6 bases and J 11 bases; nucleotides not matched to a gene: 12. This CDR3 region has 14 residues. Germline CDR1 is ENHRY and CDR2 is SYGVKD. CDR3 coding DNA: TGTGCCATCAGAGGGACAGGGGAGAACAATGAGCAGTACTTC. This codes for CAIRGTGENNEQYF.

A few counts support this clonotype. The genes are TRBV5-1 and TRBJ2-5; 7 bases are a match to TRBD1. Trimming cost V 6 bases and J 5 bases; bases outside gene matches: 7. The CDR3 loop spans 13 amino acids. The germline CDR1 and CDR2 sequences are SGHRS and YFSETQ. The CDR3 DNA follows: TGCGCCAGCAAGCAGGGGGAGAGGGAGACCCAGTACTTC. It encodes CASKQGERETQYF.

This clonotype was counted a few times. The chain couples TRBV19 to TRBJ1-4; D call uncertain. The V end lost 4 bases, the J end lost 0 bases, and 18 bases lay between the germline ends. Germline V gene sequence: CDR1 LNHDA, CDR2 SQIVND (reference sequence). The CDR3 is 18 amino acids. The CDR3: CASSKRFSGSATNEKLFF. CDR3 coding DNA: TGTGCCAGTAGTAAGAGGTTTTCAGGCAGCGCAACTAATGAAAAACTGTTTTTT.

A note on this clonotype: This sequence may be a read error, since a much larger clone differs from it by one base. The rearrangement uses TRBV11-2 and TRBJ2-5; D is possibly TRBD1 (6 bases). The CDR3 has 15 amino acids. The germline CDR1 and CDR2 sequences are SGHAT and FQNNGV. The ends were cut back, 5 bases at V and 4 bases at J, with 17 bases in the middle. CDR3 coding DNA: TGTGCCAGCAGCCTAAGGGGGTGGGCCCGAGAGACCCAGTACTTC. Translation gives CASSLRGWARETQYF.

This clonotype has at least ten counts. Here the CDR3 reads CASSPRKGGNQPQHF. The CDR3 nucleotides read TGTGCCAGCAGTCCGCGGAAGGGTGGCAATCAGCCCCAGCATTTT. V and J are TRBV12-3 or TRBV12-4 and TRBJ1-5; D is unclear. V was trimmed by 5 bases and J by 2 bases, leaving 13 bases between them. The CDR3 extends over 15 amino acids.